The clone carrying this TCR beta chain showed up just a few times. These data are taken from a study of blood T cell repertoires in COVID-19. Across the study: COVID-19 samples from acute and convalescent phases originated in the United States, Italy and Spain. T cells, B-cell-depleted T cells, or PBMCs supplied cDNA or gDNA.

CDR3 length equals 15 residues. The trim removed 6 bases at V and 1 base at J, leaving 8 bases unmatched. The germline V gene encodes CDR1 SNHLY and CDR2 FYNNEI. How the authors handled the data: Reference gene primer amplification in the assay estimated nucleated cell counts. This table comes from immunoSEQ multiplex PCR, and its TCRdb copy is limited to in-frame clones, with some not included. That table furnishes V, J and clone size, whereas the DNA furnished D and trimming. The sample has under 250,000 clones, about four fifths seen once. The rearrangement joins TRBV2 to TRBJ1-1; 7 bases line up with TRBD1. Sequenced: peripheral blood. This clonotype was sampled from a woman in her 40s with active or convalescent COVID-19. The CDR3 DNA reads TGTGCCAGCAGCGCCCCACAGGGGAAGAACACTGAAGCTTTCTTT. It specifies CASSAPQGKNTEAFF.